The 20 T cell receptor beta chains reported below all come from one sample, sequenced in a study of T-cell reconstitution after alpha-beta-depleted transplantation in children. As it was prepared, the TCRbeta library received unique molecular identifiers. One entry per CDR3 protein results from TCRdb running MiXCR on the PCR reads. The sample contains roughly 220,000 distinct CDR3 sequences, about 12% of which appear only once. Here the sequenced sample was PBMCs from the stem cell graft donor, taken from the stem cell graft. These receptors originate from a human donor who donated a stem cell graft to a child with acute lymphoblastic leukemia.

This clonotype was counted many times. The rearrangement links TRBV25-1 to TRBJ2-7; 8 nucleotides align to TRBD2. Trimming took 5 bases from V and 5 from J; bases not matched to a gene: 5. The CDR3 spans 13 residues. Per germline, CDR1 MGHDK and CDR2 SYGVNS. This chain's CDR3 is CASSKVAGHEQYF. CDR3 nucleotide sequence: TGTGCCAGCAGTAAGGTAGCGGGGCACGAGCAGTACTTC.

This chain connects TRBV20-1 to TRBJ1-1; D gene uncertain. This CDR3 is 16 amino acids long. Trimming stripped 0 bases from V and 0 bases from J, with 14 bases between. The V gene's germline CDR1 is DFQATT and CDR2 SNEGSKA (reference sequence). CDR3 amino acids: CSARDMFVGLNTEAFF. The CDR3 nucleotides are TGCAGTGCTAGAGATATGTTTGTGGGGTTGAACACTGAAGCTTTCTTT.

This clonotype showed up many times. This sequence joins TRBV21-1 and TRBJ2-2; the listed D gene, TRBD1, was not tested against the DNA. TRBV21-1 is a pseudogene segment. CDR3 length: 16 amino acids. In DNA form, the CDR3 reads TGTGCCAGCAGCTCTTCCGGGACAGGCGGCACCGGGGAGCTGTTTTTT. Its protein product is CASSSSGTGGTGELFF.

The chain employs TRBV4-3 and TRBJ2-3; the D is unclear. Germline V gene lookup returns CDR1 LGHNA and CDR2 YSLEER. The CDR3 loop spans 15 amino acids. V was shortened by 1 base and J by 4 bases, with 12 bases between the two germline ends. The CDR3 loop is CASSQGSVPADTQYF. DNA for the CDR3: TGCGCCAGCAGCCAAGGATCGGTGCCCGCAGATACGCAGTATTTT.

Concerning this clonotype itself: A much more abundant neighbour one base away suggests this may be a read error. The chain recombines TRBV7-9 with TRBJ1-2; 7 positions match TRBD1. This CDR3 has 15 residues. The V gene end was trimmed by 8 bases and the J gene end by 4 bases; junction bases not matched to a gene: 13. In germline, CDR1 is SEHNR, CDR2 FQNEAQ (reference sequence). This CDR3 reads CASWPQGTDFYGYTF. In DNA form, the CDR3 reads TGTGCCAGCTGGCCACAAGGGACAGACTTCTATGGCTACACCTTC.

This clonotype occurred many times. The rearrangement joins TRBV9 to TRBJ1-2; D is unresolved. The CDR3 length is 15 residues. Trimming removed 0 bases at V and 7 bases at J, with 16 bases between. CDR1 and CDR2 from the germline V gene are SGDLS and YYNGEE. The CDR3 nucleotides read TGTGCCAGCAGCGTAGATCTGGTGTTATCAGGTGGCTACACCTTC. This translates into CASSVDLVLSGGYTF.

The sample holds a few counts of this clonotype. V is TRBV4-3 and J is TRBJ2-6; D possibly corresponds to TRBD2 (5 bases). The CDR3 length is 16 residues. Looked up from germline, CDR1 is LGHNA and CDR2 is YSLEER. V was shortened by 0 bases and J by 4 bases, with 10 bases between the two germline ends. The CDR3 sequence is CASSQDTPGGANVLTF. Written as DNA, the CDR3 is TGCGCCAGCAGCCAAGATACCCCGGGGGGGGCCAACGTCCTGACTTTC.

This clonotype was recorded many times. In DNA, the CDR3 is TGTGCCAGCAGTTTATACGCGGGAGCGAACATTCAGTACTTC. As protein: CASSLYAGANIQYF. The V gene is TRBV27, the J gene TRBJ2-4; 7 nucleotides line up with TRBD2. Per the germline V gene, CDR1 is MNHEY and CDR2 is SMNVEV (reference sequence). The CDR3 totals 14 residues. The V segment lost 1 base and the J segment 7 bases; nucleotides outside the gene matches: 4.

Regarding this clonotype: It may be a read error: a sequence one base away is much more abundant. The CDR3 region is CASSGGGPQETQYF. In nucleotides, the CDR3 is TGCGCCAGCAGTGGAGGAGGGCCCCAAGAGACCCAGTACTTC. The chain employs TRBV5-1 and TRBJ2-5; a possible D gene is TRBD2 (6 bases). The germline V gene encodes CDR1 SGHRS and CDR2 YFSETQ. This CDR3 region has 14 residues. V was shortened by 5 bases and J by 1 base, with 12 bases between the two germline ends. The full variable domain, rest sourced from reference TRBV5-1 and TRBJ2-5, is KAGVTQTPRYLIKTRGQQVTLSCSPISGHRSVSWYQQTPGQGLQFLFEYFSETQRNKGNFPGRFSGRQFSNSRSEMNVSTLELGDSALYLCASSGGGPQETQYFGPGTRLLVL.

This clonotype was detected many times. The chain couples TRBV19 to TRBJ2-1, with 11 nucleotides matching TRBD2. This CDR3 is built from 16 residues. Germline V gene data show CDR1 as LNHDA and CDR2 as SQIVND (reference sequence). J lost 1 base, V lost 5 bases, and 4 bases had no gene match. The CDR3 reads CASSLSGGASYNEQFF. As DNA, the CDR3 is TGTGCCAGTAGTCTTAGCGGGGGGGCTTCCTACAATGAGCAGTTCTTC.

This clonotype was picked up many times. The chain employs TRBV12-3 or TRBV12-4 and TRBJ1-1; D gene uncertain. CDR3 length: 14 residues. The germline V and J ends were trimmed by 1 base and 0 bases, with 6 bases remaining between them. The CDR3 sequence: CASSLGGMNTEAFF. The CDR3 bases are TGTGCCAGCAGTTTAGGTGGTATGAACACTGAAGCTTTCTTT.

This clonotype was counted only a few times. CDR3 in DNA: TGTGCCACCAGCCTCCGGCGGGGGGGCCGAGAGACCCAGTACTTC. Residues: CATSLRRGGRETQYF. V and J are TRBV15 and TRBJ2-5, with 9 positions matching TRBD2. Germline V gene data show CDR1 as LNHNV and CDR2 as YYDKDF (reference sequence). CDR3 size: 15 residues. Losses at the gene ends were 5 bases for V and 4 bases for J; bases not matched to a gene: 8.

This clonotype was seen many times. This sequence joins TRBV5-1 and TRBJ2-3, with D possibly being TRBD1 (6 bases). The CDR3 runs 16 residues. V was clipped by 1 base and J by 5 bases, with 17 bases between them. Germline values: CDR1 SGHRS, CDR2 YFSETQ. This CDR3 is CASSLLAPEGGDTQYF. The DNA of the CDR3 is TGCGCCAGCAGCTTGTTGGCTCCCGAAGGGGGAGATACGCAGTATTTT.

At least ten counts were recorded for this clonotype. CDR3 nucleotide sequence: TGTGCCAGCAGCTTATCTTCAGGGACTAATCAGCCCCAGCATTTT. Translating it yields CASSLSSGTNQPQHF. The gene calls are TRBV7-2 and TRBJ1-5, with D possibly matching TRBD1 (5 bases). The germline V gene encodes CDR1 SGHTA and CDR2 FQGNSA. This CDR3 comprises 15 residues. V lost 2 bases and J 4 bases, leaving 12 bases between the germline ends.

The rearrangement links TRBV19 to TRBJ1-1, with D possibly being TRBD1 (5 bases). The ends were cut back, 8 bases at V and 7 bases at J, with 17 bases in the middle. The germline V gene encodes CDR1 LNHDA and CDR2 SQIVND (reference sequence). There are 13 residues in the CDR3. The CDR3 coding sequence is TGTGCCAGTTTACTCCGGGGACGTCATGAAGCTTTCTTT. Translating gives CASLLRGRHEAFF.

The chain has TRBV15 and TRBJ2-7; 8 bases line up with TRBD2. CDR1 is LNHNV and CDR2 is YYDKDF in the germline V gene (reference sequence). The trim removed 1 base at V and 2 bases at J, leaving 4 bases unmatched. CDR3 length: 15 amino acids. CDR3 sequence reads: CATSRVGGRPYEQYF. CDR3 in DNA: TGTGCCACCAGCAGAGTTGGCGGGAGGCCCTACGAGCAGTACTTC.

This clonotype was picked up a small number of times. V and J are TRBV4-1 and TRBJ2-7; the D gene is possibly TRBD1 (6 bases). This CDR3 contains 16 residues. In germline, CDR1 is MGHRA, CDR2 YSYEKL. The V and J ends lost 0 bases and 9 bases respectively, with 21 bases between them. As DNA, the CDR3 is TGCGCCAGCAGCCAAGAATTAGGAGGACAGAAAATTGTGCAGTACTTC. It specifies CASSQELGGQKIVQYF.

This clonotype has ten or more counts. The rearrangement uses TRBV5-1 and TRBJ2-1, with a possible D match to TRBD2 (5 bases). Germline V gene sequence: CDR1 SGHRS, CDR2 YFSETQ. V gave up 4 bases and J gave up 0 bases, with 14 bases separating them. This CDR3 is 16 amino acids long. CDR3 DNA: TGCGCCAGCAGCCCGGACGGGGAGTACTCCTACAATGAGCAGTTCTTC. Translated, it gives CASSPDGEYSYNEQFF.

Note on this clonotype: A single base separates this from a much larger clone, so it may be a read error. CDR3 in amino acids: CASSLGSQGEAQYF. The CDR3 DNA follows: TGCGCCAGCAGCTTGGGAAGCCAGGGGGAGGCCCAGTACTTC. This chain joins TRBV5-1 and TRBJ2-5; D is possibly TRBD1 (7 bases). This CDR3 comprises 14 residues. Between the trimmed V and J ends, which lost 0 bases and 9 bases, there was a span of 15 bases. Looked up from germline, CDR1 is SGHRS and CDR2 is YFSETQ.

In this sample, this clonotype turned up many times. V usage is TRBV6-2 or TRBV6-3 and J usage is TRBJ2-5, with D possibly being TRBD1 or TRBD2 (5 bases each). Germline lookup yields CDR1 MNHEY and CDR2 SVGEGT. Between the trimmed V and J ends, which lost 6 bases and 4 bases, there was a span of 12 bases. This CDR3 contains 13 residues. CDR3 loop: CASRTGTGETQYF. The CDR3, as DNA: TGTGCCAGCAGGACCGGGACGGGAGAGACCCAGTACTTC.